The TCR beta chain under discussion was sequenced for a study of cytomegalovirus exposure and HLA in healthy donors (dated by TCRdb to about 2017). In terms of the full investigation: An earlier analysis of some 500 of the donors reported 250 to 300 Gb of sequence data and 100 million to 140 million unique TCR beta sequences from 150 million to 200 million T cells. Roughly 300 gigabases of sequencing data and approximately 91 million unique TCR sequences made up an early release that covered several hundred HLA-typed donors. The genetic ancestry cluster associated with self-reported Caucasian donors included 70% to 85% of the roughly 390 genotyped donors. The study aimed to test whether cataloging public T cell receptors could reveal signatures of past pathogen exposure. Using immunosequencing, the study profiled T cell repertoires from about 650 subjects and related those repertoires to cytomegalovirus serostatus. In addition to the first cohort of 500 to 850 subjects, a separate validation cohort of 120 different subjects was used. To predict cytomegalovirus infection status, the study combined high-throughput TCR immunosequencing, statistical association of individual TCRs with disease status, and machine learning. A later analysis re-analyzed previously published TCR beta repertoires from approximately 700 donors and added high-resolution HLA genotyping to study TCR occurrence patterns. In the later analysis, no new phenotypic data were used to find candidate immune exposures; instead, reliance was placed on TCR beta sequences and their occurrence across donors. An earlier analysis of 587 of the donors used high-throughput TCR beta sequencing to judge whether each TCR beta V gene segment behaved as functional or pseudogenic. Donor age, sex, ethnicity and CMV serostatus were compiled alongside the repertoire data. A later genetic analysis used genome-wide SNP genotypes for about three fifths of the 666 donors, treating that subset as a discovery cohort. Every discovery cohort repertoire had been produced on one sequencing platform. Class I and class II HLA loci were covered by the typing at four-digit resolution. Typing coverage varied by locus: about 620-630 donors for A, B, C, DRB1 and DQB1; around 560 for DQA1; more than 600 for DPA1; roughly 470 for DPB1. A handful of DR-DQ haplotypes were handled as single units for association and clustering because linkage in the cohort was strong. Among over 350 genotyped donors of the cohort, an average of around 240,000 unique TCR beta nucleotide sequences were sequenced per donor, roughly a sixth of them non-productive.

Results the study describes overall, beyond this receptor: Because HLA typing was missing for some donors at each locus, association tests included only the typed subset. The sequencing pipeline was judged likely to have produced a cluster of highly shared sequence variants as a technical artifact. A further reported finding was that TCR beta sequences accurately predicted the HLA-A and HLA-B alleles for most subjects in the first cohort. In a later analysis, several top co-occurrence clusters were reported to appear linked to parvovirus B19, influenza, CMV and Epstein-Barr virus. The earlier analysis of 450 to 700 of the donors excluded fewer than 20 rarely observed V segments, including chromosome 9 orphons, because counts were too low. The cohort was sequenced for TCR beta chains only, and without alpha or paired-chain data the features that could be detected were limited. According to a later analysis, TCR association rates differed among HLA loci, with DRB1 alleles showing the most associated TCRs and HLA-C alleles showing the fewest. According to a later genetic analysis, donors in an Asian-associated ancestry cluster had fewer N-insertions in productive TCRs than the approximately 710-donor mean. According to the authors, the approach could potentially be generalized to other disease states and immunological phenotypes. Three of the identified cytomegalovirus-associated TCR beta chains were confirmed in vitro to be specific for cytomegalovirus antigens. In the study, approximately 160 TCR beta chains were listed as associated with cytomegalovirus. In a later analysis, HLA-associated TCR beta chains were found to be more clonally expanded and to have lower generation probabilities than equally common non-associated chains. Linkage disequilibrium might explain the correlated functional status among segregating V segments, but an unknown experimental factor could not be ruled out. CMV serostatus was the only immune exposure information available for the cohort. When HLA alleles, especially DR and DQ, strongly co-occurred, attributing TCR associations to individual alleles was difficult. Cytomegalovirus status was reported to be diagnosed by the classifier with high specificity and sensitivity in both the original and validation cohorts. The presence/absence analyses assumed that sequencing depth was roughly uniform across donors, and that assumption may not be true. Broadly in line with IMGT annotations, most TCR beta V segments showed up in productive rearrangements about 87% or about 30% of the time in an earlier analysis of around 600 of the donors. At a false discovery rate of 0.05, a later analysis linked some 17,000 TCR beta sequences to specific HLA alleles. V-gene and J-gene trimming of TCR beta chains was associated with a missense DCLRE1C variant in a later genetic analysis, and the association was replicated in an independent cohort. Across donors, most TCR sequences were observed very rarely, whereas some public TCRs were present in many individuals. Some IMGT-functional V segments, including TRBV6-2 and TRBV6-3, could not be told apart with the 87-base-pair reads, so those segments were excluded. Most CMV-associated TCR beta chains appeared to be HLA-restricted in a later analysis, and the HLA associations seemed to be driven largely by CMV exposure.

Library generation was performed with the immunoSEQ multiplex PCR assay. For the multiplex PCR, a mixture combining 60 forward primers for TCR Vbeta segments and 13 reverse primers for TCR Jbeta segments was used. The CDR3 region of rearranged TCR beta genes was amplified from genomic DNA with a multiplex PCR assay. Amplified TCR beta libraries were sequenced as 87-base-pair reads on the Illumina HiSeq System. From the authors' description of their analysis: In a later analysis, 70 million to 95 million unique TCR beta chains were counted across the roughly 670 repertoires, and roughly 10 million of these chains were shared by at least two donors. A nearest-neighbor algorithm error-corrected the raw reads and collapsed the reads into unique sequences, merging closely related sequences to remove PCR and sequencing errors. V, D and J gene segments were assigned by aligning CDR3 sequences to IMGT reference sequences. For a sequence to be retained, a match of at least six nucleotides was required to both a V gene segment and a J gene segment. Rearrangements were called productive when the CDR3 lacked stop codons and stayed in frame with V and J; all others were non-productive. CDR3 was defined according to IMGT convention as the region running from the second conserved V-encoded cysteine to the conserved J-encoded phenylalanine. Sequences without an unambiguous match to a single V gene segment were excluded from the earlier analysis of several hundred of the donors. In an earlier analysis of 587 of the donors, V segments were called functional above 56.7% productive rearrangements and were called segregating when the between-donor standard deviation exceeded 5%. A statistical classification framework was built to diagnose cytomegalovirus status from the catalog of TCR beta chain sequences. V and J gene assignment, in a later analysis, came from comparing TCR nucleotide sequences with IMGT/GENE-DB human TR gene sequences. In a later analysis, CDR3 sequences and most-parsimonious VDJ recombination scenarios were assigned using the TCRdist pipeline. In a later analysis, each TCR beta chain was defined by its CDR3 amino acid sequence together with its V-gene family, and reads without a unique V-gene family were excluded. In a later analysis, fewer than 600 highly shared, low-generation-probability nucleotide sequences were removed to address suspected cross-contamination and a sequencing artifact. In a later analysis, a clonal expansion index for each public chain was calculated from normalized within-repertoire ranks of inferred template counts. In a later analysis, generation probabilities were computed with a VDJ recombination model fitted to out-of-frame rearrangements, and the resulting probabilities were checked against IGoR. Hypergeometric tests were used in a later analysis to score TCR-TCR, TCR-HLA and TCR-CMV co-occurrence, with a repertoire-size bias correction applied to the TCR pairs. False discovery rates were estimated in a later analysis by permuting HLA or CMV assignments 20 times. In a later analysis, co-occurring TCRs were grouped using DBSCAN, and TCRdist sequence similarity was added for clustering within HLA-allele-positive subsets. For co-occurrence clustering, repertoires with fewer than 30,000 or more than 120,000 public chains were excluded, along with five or six repertoires with anomalous nucleotide sharing. TCRdb holds this immuneACCESS table with in-frame rearrangements only. Some clones are missing; in checked studies, unresolved V genes explain under half, and the rest has no known cause. From that table come the V and J calls and clone size; the DNA was used to work out D and trimming. The sample records about 190,000 clones, approximately 87% of which are singletons. Roughly 1.3% of the sample is held by the ten biggest clonotypes.

The cohort comprised around 700 healthy bone marrow donors. At the time of sampling, every cohort member was nominally healthy, though immune exposures that went unrecorded were likely present. The donor tested CMV seronegative and was one of the 352 seronegative cohort members. A peripheral blood sample was provided by each donor, and peripheral blood mononuclear cells were used for TCR beta sequencing. The Qiagen DNeasy Blood Extraction Kit was used to extract genomic DNA from the blood cell samples. The germline V gene sets CDR1 to ENHRY and CDR2 to SYGVKD. From the cysteine up to the phenylalanine, the CDR3 has a length of 14 residues. Of all the DNA, just the CDR3 is kept, 42 bases in frame from base 1. V loses 7 bases of germline sequence and J loses 0 bases, and the interval between the two ends is 11 bases. With respect to this clone: The target of this receptor is not known. One base away there is no much larger clone; base qualities are not given.

Material: PBMCs. The TCR originated in a man aged 25 to 45 in good health and CMV-seronegative. Rearrangement joined TRBV10-3 to TRBJ2-3; TRBD2 could be the D gene, as 6 bases match. Read as DNA, the sequence is TGTGCCATCAACCTAGCGCCCAGCACAGATACGCAGTATTTT. It specifies CAINLAPSTDTQYF.